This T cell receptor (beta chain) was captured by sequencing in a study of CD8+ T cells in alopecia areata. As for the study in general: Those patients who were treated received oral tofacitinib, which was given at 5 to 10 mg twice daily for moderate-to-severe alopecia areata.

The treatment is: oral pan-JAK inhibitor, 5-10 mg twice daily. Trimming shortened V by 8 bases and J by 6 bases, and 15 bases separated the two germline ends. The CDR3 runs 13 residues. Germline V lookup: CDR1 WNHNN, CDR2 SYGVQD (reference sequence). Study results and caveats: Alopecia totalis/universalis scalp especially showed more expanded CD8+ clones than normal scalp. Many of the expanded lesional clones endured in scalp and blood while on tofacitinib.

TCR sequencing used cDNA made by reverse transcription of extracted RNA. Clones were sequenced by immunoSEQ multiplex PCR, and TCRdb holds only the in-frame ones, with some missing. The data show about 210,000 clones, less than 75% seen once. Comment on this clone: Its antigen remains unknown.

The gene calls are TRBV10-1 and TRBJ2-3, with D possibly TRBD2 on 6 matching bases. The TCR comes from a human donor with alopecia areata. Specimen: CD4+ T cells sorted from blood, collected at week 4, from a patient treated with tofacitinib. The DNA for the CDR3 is TGCGCCAGCCGGGACTCCGCTCGGGATACGCAGTATTTT. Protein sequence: CASRDSARDTQYF.